This T cell receptor beta chain was recorded in a study of cytomegalovirus exposure and HLA in healthy donors. Study conclusions and caveats: In a later analysis, TCR beta V- and J-gene trimming showed a link to a missense DCLRE1C variant. Presence/absence analysis assumed near-uniform sequencing depth across donors.

The length of the CDR3 is 13 residues. Trimming cost V 3 bases and J 7 bases, with 11 bases left between them. The germline V gene has CDR1 SGHDN and CDR2 FVKESK. In its sample, this clone was seen a few times. Antigen unknown. The PCR used 60 Vbeta and 13 Jbeta primers. Authors' analysis steps: About 12 million of the about 80 million unique TCR beta chains counted in a later analysis were shared. Sequencing used immunoSEQ multiplex PCR; TCRdb keeps in-frame clones, though not all of them. D and trimming come from the DNA, and the V and J calls and clone size come from that table. Among about 170,000 clones, around 82% were seen once, and the ten largest hold over 10%.

The sample comprised PBMCs. The receptor was derived from a woman in her forties or fifties in good health and CMV-seropositive. The chain carries TRBV14 and TRBJ2-3; no clear D. CDR3: CASSQGSQNTQYF. DNA for the CDR3: TGTGCCAGCAGCCAGGGTAGCCAGAATACGCAGTATTTT.